This TCR beta chain originates from a study of cytomegalovirus exposure and HLA in healthy donors. Study context: In a previous analysis, approximately 110 million unique TCR beta sequences were found from 150 million to 200 million T cells. General study findings and limits: Other equally common chains were less clonally expanded than HLA-associated TCR beta chains, a later analysis showed. TCR beta sequences reportedly predicted most subjects' HLA-A and HLA-B alleles accurately. Because they were indistinguishable, some V segments, including TRBV6-2 and TRBV6-3, were excluded.

The PCR employed 60 Vbeta primers together with 13 Jbeta primers. Using immunoSEQ multiplex PCR, the repertoire was profiled, and TCRdb retains in-frame clones only, with some absent. Of fewer than 200,000 clones in the sample, about four fifths were seen once. The CDR3 has 12 residues. The V gene's germline CDR1 is SQVTM and CDR2 ANQGSEA. Trimming took 4 bases from V and 5 from J; bases not matched to a gene: 1. This clone was seen a few times. Its matching antigen is unknown. The chain carries TRBV29-1 and TRBJ2-5; 10 nucleotides line up with TRBD1. The sequencing sample was made of PBMCs. This TCR came from a man in his forties or fifties in good health and CMV-seropositive. Here the CDR3 reads CSVGDRGETQYF. The CDR3 coding sequence is TGCAGCGTTGGGGACAGGGGTGAGACCCAGTACTTC.